What follows is one T cell receptor (beta chain) and its context. Its antigen is unknown. The CDR3 length is 13 residues. Per the germline V gene, CDR1 is SQVTM and CDR2 is ANQGSEA. V was clipped by 3 bases and J by 0 bases, with 8 bases between them. Pooled in the analysis were second doses at about 4 or about 12 weeks. The record originates from a study of T cell responses to AZD1222 COVID-19 vaccine. Study-level results: Two AZD1222 doses significantly raised spike-specific TCR breadth and depth over controls.

The table came from immunoSEQ multiplex PCR; TCRdb's copy has only in-frame clones and leaves some out. Of 150,000 to 200,000 clones listed, under 95% are singletons. The clonotype was recovered from an adult who received the AZD1222 COVID-19 vaccine. Sequencing was performed on peripheral blood, taken 28 days after the second AZD1222 dose. This sequence joins TRBV29-1 and TRBJ1-1; D is uncertain. The CDR3 loop reads CSVDPLMNTEAFF. For the CDR3, the DNA is TGCAGCGTTGATCCCTTGATGAACACTGAAGCTTTCTTT.